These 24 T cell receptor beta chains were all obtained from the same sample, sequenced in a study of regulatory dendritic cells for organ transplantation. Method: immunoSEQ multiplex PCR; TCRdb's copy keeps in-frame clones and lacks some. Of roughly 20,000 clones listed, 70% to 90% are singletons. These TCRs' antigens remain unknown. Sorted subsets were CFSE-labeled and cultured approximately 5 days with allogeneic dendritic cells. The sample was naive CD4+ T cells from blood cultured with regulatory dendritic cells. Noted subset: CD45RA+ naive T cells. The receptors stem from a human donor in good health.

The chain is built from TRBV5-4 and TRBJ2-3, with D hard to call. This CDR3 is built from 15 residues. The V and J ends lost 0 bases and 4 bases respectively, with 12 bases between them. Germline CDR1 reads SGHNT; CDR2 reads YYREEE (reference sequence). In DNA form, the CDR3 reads TGTGCCAGCAGCTTGGGGGCAGGTTGGGCAGATACGCAGTATTTT. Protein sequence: CASSLGAGWADTQYF.

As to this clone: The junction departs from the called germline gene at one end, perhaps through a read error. The CDR3, as DNA: TGTGCCAGCAGCCAAGGAGAAGATACCCAGTACTTC. The encoded protein is CASSQGEDTQYF. This chain links TRBV4-2 with TRBJ2-5; D not resolved. This CDR3 is 12 amino acids long. Germline V lookup: CDR1 LGHNA, CDR2 YNFKEQ.

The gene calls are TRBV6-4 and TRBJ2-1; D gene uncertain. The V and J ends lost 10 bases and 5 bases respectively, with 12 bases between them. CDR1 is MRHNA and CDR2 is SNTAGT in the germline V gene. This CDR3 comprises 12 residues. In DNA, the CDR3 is TGTGCCAACTCCCATAGAAACAATGAGCAGTTCTTC. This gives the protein CANSHRNNEQFF.

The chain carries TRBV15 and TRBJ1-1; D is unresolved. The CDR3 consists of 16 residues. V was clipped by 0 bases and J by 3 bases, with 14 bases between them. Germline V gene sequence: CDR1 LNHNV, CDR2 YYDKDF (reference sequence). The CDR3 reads CATSRDWWGFDTEAFF. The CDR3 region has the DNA TGTGCCACCAGCAGAGATTGGTGGGGATTTGACACTGAAGCTTTCTTT.

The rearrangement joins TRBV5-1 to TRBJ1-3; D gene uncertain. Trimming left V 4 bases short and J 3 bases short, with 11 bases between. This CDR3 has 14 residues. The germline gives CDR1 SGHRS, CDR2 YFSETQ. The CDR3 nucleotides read TGCGCCAGCAGCCCGGACGGATATGGAAACACCATATATTTT. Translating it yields CASSPDGYGNTIYF.

Here the CDR3 DNA reads TGTGCCAGCAGCTTAACCCCCCGGGGCGGGAGAGGTGTAGATACGCAGTATTTT. As protein: CASSLTPRGGRGVDTQYF. The chain couples TRBV7-3 to TRBJ2-3; TRBD2 matches at 7 bases. The CDR3 totals 18 residues. The V segment lost 0 bases and the J segment 5 bases; nucleotides outside the gene matches: 14. Germline V gene data show CDR1 as SGHTA and CDR2 as FQGTGA.

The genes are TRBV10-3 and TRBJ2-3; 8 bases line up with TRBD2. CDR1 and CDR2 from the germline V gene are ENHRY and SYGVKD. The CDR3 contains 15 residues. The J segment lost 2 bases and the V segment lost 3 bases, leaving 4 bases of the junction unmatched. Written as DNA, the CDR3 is TGTGCCATCAGTGAAGGCGGGGGGTCCACAGATACGCAGTATTTT. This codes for CAISEGGGSTDTQYF.

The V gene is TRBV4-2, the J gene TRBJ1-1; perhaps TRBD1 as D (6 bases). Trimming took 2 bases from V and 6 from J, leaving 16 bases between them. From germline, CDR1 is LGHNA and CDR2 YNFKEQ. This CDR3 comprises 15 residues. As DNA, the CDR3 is TGTGCCAGCAGCCAACCACCCGGGGGGCGTTCTGAAGCTTTCTTT. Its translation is CASSQPPGGRSEAFF.

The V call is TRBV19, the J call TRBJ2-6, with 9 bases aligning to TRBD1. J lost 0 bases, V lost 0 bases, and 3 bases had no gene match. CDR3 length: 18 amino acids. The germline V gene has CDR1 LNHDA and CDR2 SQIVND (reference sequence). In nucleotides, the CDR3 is TGTGCCAGTAGTATAGAGGGACAGGGCCTCTCTGGGGCCAACGTCCTGACTTTC. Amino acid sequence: CASSIEGQGLSGANVLTF.

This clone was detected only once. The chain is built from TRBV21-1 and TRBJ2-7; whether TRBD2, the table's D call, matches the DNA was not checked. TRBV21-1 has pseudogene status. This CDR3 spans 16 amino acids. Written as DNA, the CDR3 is TGTGCCAGCAGCAAAGCGGCGACTAGCGGGCCCTACGAGCAGTACTTC. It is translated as CASSKAATSGPYEQYF.

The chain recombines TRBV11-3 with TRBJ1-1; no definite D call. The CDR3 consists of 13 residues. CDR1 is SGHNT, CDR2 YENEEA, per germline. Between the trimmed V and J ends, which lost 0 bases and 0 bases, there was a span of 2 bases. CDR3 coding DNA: TGTGCCAGCAGCTTAGATGTGAACACTGAAGCTTTCTTT. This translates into CASSLDVNTEAFF.

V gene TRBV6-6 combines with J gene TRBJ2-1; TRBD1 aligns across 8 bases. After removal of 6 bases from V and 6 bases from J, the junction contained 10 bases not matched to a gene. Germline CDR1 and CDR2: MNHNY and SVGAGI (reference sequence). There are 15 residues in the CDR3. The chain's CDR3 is CASRSQKTGGNEQFF. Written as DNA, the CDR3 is TGTGCCAGCAGGTCCCAAAAAACAGGGGGCAATGAGCAGTTCTTC.

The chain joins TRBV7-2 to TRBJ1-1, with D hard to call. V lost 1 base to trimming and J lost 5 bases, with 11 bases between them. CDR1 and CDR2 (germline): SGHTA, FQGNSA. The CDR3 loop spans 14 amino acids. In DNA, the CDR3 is TGTGCCAGCAGCTTAGATGGGCTGAGGACTGAAGCTTTCTTT. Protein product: CASSLDGLRTEAFF.

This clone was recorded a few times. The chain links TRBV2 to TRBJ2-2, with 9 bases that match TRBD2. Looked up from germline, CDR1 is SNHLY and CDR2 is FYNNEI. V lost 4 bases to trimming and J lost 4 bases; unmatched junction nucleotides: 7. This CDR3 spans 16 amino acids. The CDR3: CASSGMGSGSTGELFF. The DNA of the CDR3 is TGTGCCAGCAGTGGGATGGGTAGCGGGAGCACCGGGGAGCTGTTTTTT.

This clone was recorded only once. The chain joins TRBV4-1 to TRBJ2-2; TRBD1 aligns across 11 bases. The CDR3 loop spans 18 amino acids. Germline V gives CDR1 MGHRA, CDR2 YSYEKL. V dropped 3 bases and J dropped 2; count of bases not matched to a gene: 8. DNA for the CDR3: TGCGCCAGCAGCCAGAAACCGGGACAGGGGGGTAACACCGGGGAGCTGTTTTTT. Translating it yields CASSQKPGQGGNTGELFF.

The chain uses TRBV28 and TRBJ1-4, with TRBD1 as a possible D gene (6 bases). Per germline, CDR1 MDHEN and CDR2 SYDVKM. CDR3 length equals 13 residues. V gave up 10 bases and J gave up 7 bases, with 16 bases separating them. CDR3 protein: CAILRQGSEKLFF. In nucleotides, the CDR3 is TGTGCCATCCTCAGGCAGGGGAGTGAAAAACTGTTTTTT.

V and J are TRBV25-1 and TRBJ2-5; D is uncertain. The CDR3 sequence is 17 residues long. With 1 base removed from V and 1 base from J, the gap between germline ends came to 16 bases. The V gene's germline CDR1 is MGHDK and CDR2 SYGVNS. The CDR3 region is CASSESWGTALQETQYF. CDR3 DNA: TGTGCCAGCAGTGAATCGTGGGGAACGGCCCTCCAAGAGACCCAGTACTTC.

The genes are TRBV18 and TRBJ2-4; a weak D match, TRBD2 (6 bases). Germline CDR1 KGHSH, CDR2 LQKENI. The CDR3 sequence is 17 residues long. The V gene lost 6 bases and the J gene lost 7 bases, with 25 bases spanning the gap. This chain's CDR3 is CASSLNPPLAGENIQYF. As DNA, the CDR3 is TGTGCCAGCTCCCTCAATCCCCCACTAGCCGGAGAGAACATTCAGTACTTC.

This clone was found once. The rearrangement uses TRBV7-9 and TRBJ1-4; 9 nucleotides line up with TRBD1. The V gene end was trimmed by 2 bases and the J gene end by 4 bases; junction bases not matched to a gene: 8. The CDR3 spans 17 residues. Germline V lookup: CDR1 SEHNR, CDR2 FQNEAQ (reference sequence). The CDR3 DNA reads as TGTGCCAGCAGCTTAAGGGGGACAGGGCAACTTAATGAAAAACTGTTTTTT. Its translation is CASSLRGTGQLNEKLFF.

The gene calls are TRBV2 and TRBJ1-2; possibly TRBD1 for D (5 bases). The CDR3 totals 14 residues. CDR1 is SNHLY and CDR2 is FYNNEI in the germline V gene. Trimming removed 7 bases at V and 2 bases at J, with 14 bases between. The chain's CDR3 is CASTEGPSNYGYTF. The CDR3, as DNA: TGTGCCAGCACCGAGGGACCGTCGAACTATGGCTACACCTTC.

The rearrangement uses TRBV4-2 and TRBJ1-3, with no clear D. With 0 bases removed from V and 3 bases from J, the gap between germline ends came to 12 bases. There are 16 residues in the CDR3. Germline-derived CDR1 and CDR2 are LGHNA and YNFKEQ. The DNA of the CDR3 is TGTGCCAGCAGCCAAGAGGGTAGAGGTTTTGGAAACACCATATATTTT. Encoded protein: CASSQEGRGFGNTIYF.

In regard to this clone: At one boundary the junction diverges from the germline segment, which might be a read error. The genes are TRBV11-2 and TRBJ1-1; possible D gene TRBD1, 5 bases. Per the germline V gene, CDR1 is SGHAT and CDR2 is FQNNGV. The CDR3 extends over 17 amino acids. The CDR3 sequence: CASSLDAFGGRNTEAFF. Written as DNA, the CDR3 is TGTGCCAGCAGCCTAGACGCTTTTGGGGGAAGGAACACTGAAGCTTTCTTT.

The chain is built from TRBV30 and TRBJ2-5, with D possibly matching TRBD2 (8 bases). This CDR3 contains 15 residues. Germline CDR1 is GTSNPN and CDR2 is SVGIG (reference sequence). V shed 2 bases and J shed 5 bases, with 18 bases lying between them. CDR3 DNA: TGTGCCTGGAGTCCCCTTAGCGGGACAGCGGAGACCCAGTACTTC. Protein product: CAWSPLSGTAETQYF.

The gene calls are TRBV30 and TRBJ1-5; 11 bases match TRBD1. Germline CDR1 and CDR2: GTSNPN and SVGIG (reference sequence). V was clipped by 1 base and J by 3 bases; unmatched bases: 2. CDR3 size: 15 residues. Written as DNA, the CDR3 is TGTGCCTGGAGTGGGGACAGGGGGGACAATCAGCCCCAGCATTTT. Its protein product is CAWSGDRGDNQPQHF.